The text below deals with one T cell receptor beta chain. Its antigen is undetermined. Measured with immunoSEQ multiplex PCR; TCRdb has only the in-frame clones, and not every one. The repertoire holds 25,000 to 35,000 clones, just over 90% seen once, with less than 2.5% in the top ten. CDR1 is SGHNT and CDR2 is YYREEE in the germline V gene (reference sequence). J was trimmed by 9 bases and V by 7 bases; bases with no gene match: 10. This CDR3 has 14 amino acids. This sample is drawn from a study of T cells in pancreatic ductal adenocarcinoma. Study-wide results and limits: This surgical cohort overrepresents the minority presenting with early-stage disease.

Selected pancreatic ductal adenocarcinoma patients had undergone surgery without neoadjuvant therapy. The specimen was PBMCs. V and J are TRBV5-4 and TRBJ1-6, with 7 bases fitting TRBD1. The source of this sequence is a human donor with pancreatic ductal adenocarcinoma. The CDR3 loop reads CASRRETGTSPLHF. Here the CDR3 DNA reads TGTGCCAGCCGGCGCGAGACAGGGACTTCACCCCTCCACTTT.